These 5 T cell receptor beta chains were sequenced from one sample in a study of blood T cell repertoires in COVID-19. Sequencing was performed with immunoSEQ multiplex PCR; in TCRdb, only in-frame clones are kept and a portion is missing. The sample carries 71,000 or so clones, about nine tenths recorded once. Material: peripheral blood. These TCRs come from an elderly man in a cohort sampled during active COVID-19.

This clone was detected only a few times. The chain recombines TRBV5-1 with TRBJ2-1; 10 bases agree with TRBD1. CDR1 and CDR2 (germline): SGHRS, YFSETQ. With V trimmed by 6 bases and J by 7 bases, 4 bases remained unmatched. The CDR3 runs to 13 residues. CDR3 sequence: CASTRTGGNEQFF. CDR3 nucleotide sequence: TGCGCCAGCACTCGGACAGGGGGTAATGAGCAGTTCTTC.

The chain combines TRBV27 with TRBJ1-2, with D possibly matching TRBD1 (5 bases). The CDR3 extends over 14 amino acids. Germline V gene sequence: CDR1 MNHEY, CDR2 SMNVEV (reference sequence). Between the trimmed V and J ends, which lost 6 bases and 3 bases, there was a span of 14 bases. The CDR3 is CASSSGGRDYGYTF. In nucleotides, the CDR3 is TGTGCCAGCAGCTCCGGGGGACGCGACTATGGCTACACCTTC.

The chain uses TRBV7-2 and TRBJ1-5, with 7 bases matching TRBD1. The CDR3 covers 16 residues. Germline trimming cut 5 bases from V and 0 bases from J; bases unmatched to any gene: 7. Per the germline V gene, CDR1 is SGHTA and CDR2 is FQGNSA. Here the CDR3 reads CASSATGVLSNQPQHF. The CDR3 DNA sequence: TGTGCCAGCAGCGCAACAGGGGTTCTTAGCAATCAGCCCCAGCATTTT.

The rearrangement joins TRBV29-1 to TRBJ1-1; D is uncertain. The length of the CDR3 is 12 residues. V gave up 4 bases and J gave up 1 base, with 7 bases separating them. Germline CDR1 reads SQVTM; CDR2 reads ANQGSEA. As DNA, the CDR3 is TGCAGCGTTGGCAGTCAGAACACTGAAGCTTTCTTT. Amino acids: CSVGSQNTEAFF.

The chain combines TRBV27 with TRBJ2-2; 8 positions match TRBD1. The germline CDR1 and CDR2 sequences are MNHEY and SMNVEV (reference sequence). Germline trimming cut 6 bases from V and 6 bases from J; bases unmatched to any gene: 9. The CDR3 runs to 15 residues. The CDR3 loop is CASRLGQGAAGELFF. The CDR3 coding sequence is TGTGCCAGCAGACTCGGGCAGGGGGCGGCCGGGGAGCTGTTTTTT.